These 28 T cell receptor beta chains originate from one sample sequenced in a study of CD8+ T cells in alopecia areata. Scientists pooled cutaneous lymph node cells and sorted them on CD4, CD8alpha, NKG2D, NKG2ACE and other markers. RNA, once extracted, was reverse transcribed into cDNA for use as the sequencing template. TCRdb's copy holds only in-frame clones and misses some; the assay was immunoSEQ multiplex PCR. This sample includes about 270,000 clones with no singletons; its ten biggest clones take up less than 1.5%. The specimen was CD4+ T cells sorted from a lymph node. The receptor set was obtained from a C3H/HeJ mouse with alopecia areata. Strain haplotype at MHC: H2-k.

A note on this clone: Genes and germline come from the mouse. CDR3: CTCSASGQGNNSPLYF. The DNA read from the CDR3 is TGCACCTGCAGTGCGTCGGGACAGGGGAATAATTCGCCC. The chain joins TRBV1 to TRBJ1-6; 10 bases line up with TRBD1. The read terminates 3 residues ahead of where the CDR3 ends, so the germline J gene completes it. TRBJ1-6 is assigned to the ORF class and has an uncertain function. The ends lost 3 bases at V and 5 bases at J; junction bases unmatched: 4. The germline V gene encodes CDR1 NSQYPW and CDR2 LRSPGD (reference sequence). The CDR3 loop spans 16 amino acids.

This clone was detected a few times. Gene names and germline match the mouse. Coverage ceases 4 residues before the CDR3 finishes, and the germline J gene fills in the end. Other DNA variants within this sample encode the same CDR3. This chain uses TRBV13-1 with TRBJ1-1; 7 nucleotides match TRBD1. The trim removed 3 bases at V and 3 bases at J, leaving 5 bases unmatched. The CDR3 runs to 14 residues. Germline CDR1 and CDR2: NSHNY and SYGAGN. Here the CDR3 reads CASSGTGGDTEVFF. The sequenced part of the CDR3 DNA is TGTGCCAGCAGTGGGACAGGAGGGGACACA.

The sample holds a few counts of this clone. Gene and germline names: mouse. Read coverage stops 4 residues before the CDR3 terminus; the germline J gene supplies the remainder. This same CDR3 is encoded by further DNA sequences in the sample. The genes are TRBV5 and TRBJ2-7, with 10 bases that match TRBD1. Trimming removed 4 bases from V and 3 bases from J; junction bases left unmatched: 3. In germline, CDR1 is LGHNA, CDR2 YNLKQL (reference sequence). This CDR3 is built from 14 residues. The CDR3 loop reads CASSPGTGVYEQYF. The part of the CDR3 DNA that was read is TGTGCCAGCAGCCCCGGGACAGGGGTCTAT.

Only a few counts were recorded for this clone. The genes are named according to mouse. Read coverage stops 4 residues before the CDR3 terminus; the germline J gene supplies the remainder. J is TRBJ2-7 and V is TRBV19; 11 bases fit TRBD2. The V gene end was trimmed by 4 bases and the J gene end by 0 bases; junction bases not matched to a gene: 3. The CDR3 sequence is 15 residues long. Per germline, CDR1 FNHDT and CDR2 SITEND (reference sequence). The CDR3 here is CASSPGLGGSYEQYF. CDR3 DNA (partial): TGTGCCAGCAGTCCAGGACTGGGGGGCTCCTAT.

In this sample, this clone turned up a few times. Gene names and germline match the mouse. Read data end 3 residues before the CDR3 end; the end is taken from the germline J gene. This chain uses TRBV13-1 with TRBJ1-6; tentatively, D is TRBD1 (5 bases). TRBJ1-6 carries the ORF label, with uncertain function. The CDR3 has 14 amino acids. V was shortened by 4 bases and J by 2 bases, with 7 bases between the two germline ends. Germline CDR1 NSHNY, CDR2 SYGAGN. The CDR3: CASSWTPYNSPLYF. The sequenced CDR3 bases are TGTGCCAGCAGTTGGACACCCTATAATTCGCCC.

This clone showed up just a few times. All gene names here are mouse names. The CDR3 is cut off 4 residues early in the read; its end comes from the germline J gene. This rearrangement joins TRBV1 to TRBJ2-2; D perhaps matches TRBD1 (6 bases). The CDR3 sequence is 16 residues long. Between the trimmed V and J ends, which lost 5 bases and 0 bases, there was a span of 13 bases. Germline-derived CDR1 and CDR2 are NSQYPW and LRSPGD (reference sequence). The CDR3 DNA, read in part, is TGCACCTGCAGTACTCCGGGACAAGCAAACACCGGG. Translation gives CTCSTPGQANTG. The whole CDR3 is CTCSTPGQANTGQLYF.

Turning to this clone: Mouse germline and gene names are used. The CDR3 here is CASGARDRDNSPLYF. The covered CDR3 bases are TGTGCCAGCGGTGCCCGGGACAGGGATAATTCGCCC. The rearrangement links TRBV13-2 to TRBJ1-6, with 9 nucleotides matching TRBD1. The sequenced fragment ends 3 residues before the CDR3 boundary, so the rest is inferred from the germline J gene. TRBJ1-6 is annotated as an ORF whose role is uncertain. Trimming took 3 bases from V and 5 from J; bases not matched to a gene: 3. The CDR3 totals 15 residues. Germline V gives CDR1 NNHNN, CDR2 SYGAGS (reference sequence).

Comments on this clone: The gene names given are mouse names. The read ends 4 residues shy of where the CDR3 ends; the end is completed using the germline J gene. In the same sample, other DNA sequences code for this CDR3. The chain links TRBV5 to TRBJ1-1; 10 bases fit TRBD1. There are 14 residues in the CDR3. Germline loops: CDR1 LGHNA, CDR2 YNLKQL (reference sequence). The J segment lost 4 bases and the V segment lost 6 bases, leaving 5 bases of the junction unmatched. CDR3 protein: CASSPGTGVTEVFF. Partial CDR3 DNA: TGTGCCAGCAGTCCCGGGACAGGGGTCACA.

As for this clone: Mouse names are used for the genes. The CDR3 end lies 4 residues beyond the end of the read and is filled in from the germline J gene. Different DNA sequences within this sample yield the same CDR3. V usage is TRBV13-1 and J usage is TRBJ2-7; D possibly corresponds to TRBD1 (6 bases). The CDR3 has 14 amino acids. CDR1 and CDR2 (germline): NSHNY, SYGAGN. V lost 4 bases to trimming and J lost 0 bases, with 11 bases between them. This chain's CDR3 is CASSPGQSSYEQYF. CDR3 DNA (partial): TGTGCCAGCAGTCCGGGACAAAGCTCCTAT.

This clone was counted only a few times. The genes and germline here are from mouse. The CDR3 end falls 4 residues outside the read, so it is completed with the germline J gene. This sample also contains other DNA sequences that code for the same CDR3. V is TRBV19 and J is TRBJ2-3, with TRBD2 matching over 7 bases. CDR3 length: 15 residues. Trimming cost V 2 bases and J 0 bases; bases outside gene matches: 3. Per the germline V gene, CDR1 is FNHDT and CDR2 is SITEND (reference sequence). CDR3 DNA, as far as it was read: TGTGCCAGCAGTATTCGGACTGGTAGTGCAGAA. Its translation is CASSIRTGSAE. The entire CDR3 reads CASSIRTGSAETLYF.

In regard to this clone: The gene names here belong to mouse. The CDR3 goes on 4 residues after the read ends, and that part is filled in from the germline J gene. This chain uses TRBV19 with TRBJ1-2; the D gene is possibly TRBD1 (6 bases). The CDR3 consists of 14 residues. Per the germline V gene, CDR1 is FNHDT and CDR2 is SITEND (reference sequence). Trimming pared 6 bases from V and 0 bases from J, leaving 12 bases between. CDR3 DNA (partial): TGTGCCAGCAAAACAGGGAGGGCAAACTCC. This sequence encodes CASKTGRANS. The full-length CDR3 reads as CASKTGRANSDYTF.

Points on this clone: Each gene name is a mouse one. The read gets to within 3 residues of the CDR3 end, and the germline J gene fills in the rest. The chain recombines TRBV13-3 with TRBJ1-6; TRBD1 might be the D (6 bases). TRBJ1-6 is marked as an open reading frame, function uncertain. The germline V gene encodes CDR1 NNHDY and CDR2 SYVADS. The V end was cut by 4 bases, the J end by 5 bases, with 10 bases between. The CDR3 totals 14 residues. CDR3 DNA (partial): TGTGCCAGCAGTCCGGGACAAAATAATTCGCCC. This translates into CASSPGQNNSP. The entire CDR3 protein reads CASSPGQNNSPLYF.

Notes on this clone: Gene names and germline refer to mouse. Read sequence stops 4 residues before the CDR3 end, and the germline J gene provides the missing end. The chain links TRBV31 to TRBJ2-2; D is unclear. Germline-derived CDR1 and CDR2 are GKSSPN and SITVG. The CDR3 has 15 amino acids. With 0 bases removed from V and 0 bases from J, the gap between germline ends came to 8 bases. The DNA read from the CDR3 is TGTGCCTGGAGTCTACTGACGGCAAACACCGGG. Its protein product is CAWSLLTANTG. The whole CDR3 protein is CAWSLLTANTGQLYF.

Worth noting for this clone: Each gene name is a mouse one. The read stops 4 residues short of the end of the CDR3; the missing end is completed from the germline J gene. The V and J genes are TRBV13-2 and TRBJ2-3, with 9 bases lining up with TRBD1. V dropped 5 bases and J dropped 2; count of bases not matched to a gene: 3. Germline V gene lookup returns CDR1 NNHNN and CDR2 SYGAGS (reference sequence). The CDR3 totals 14 residues. Here the CDR3 reads CASGRDRVAETLYF. The CDR3 DNA, read in part, is TGTGCCAGCGGGAGGGACAGGGTTGCAGAA.

Comments on this clone: Genes here carry mouse names. The read terminates 4 residues ahead of where the CDR3 ends, so the germline J gene completes it. The J gene is TRBJ2-2, the V gene TRBV19; 7 nucleotides line up with TRBD1. The ends lost 4 bases at V and 2 bases at J; junction bases unmatched: 5. CDR3 length: 15 amino acids. The germline V gene encodes CDR1 FNHDT and CDR2 SITEND (reference sequence). CDR3 DNA, as far as it was read: TGTGCCAGCAGTCTAGACAGGGCGAACACCGGG. Translated: CASSLDRANTG. The complete CDR3 protein is CASSLDRANTGQLYF. The whole variable domain, filled in from reference TRBV19 and TRBJ2-2, reads GGIITQTPKFLIGQEGQKLTLKCQQNFNHDTMYWYRQDSGKGLRLIYYSITENDLQKGDLSEGYDASREKKSSFSLTVTSAQKNEMAVFLCASSLDRANTGQLYFGEGSKLTVL.

This clone was picked up a small number of times. The genes and germline here are from mouse. The read is 4 residues too short to cover the CDR3 end, so that end is filled in from the germline J gene. V gene TRBV31 combines with J gene TRBJ2-2, with D possibly matching TRBD2 (7 bases). Trimming took 0 bases from V and 3 from J, leaving 8 bases between them. Germline loops: CDR1 GKSSPN, CDR2 SITVG. This CDR3 has 14 amino acids. The chain's CDR3 is CAWSLWGHTGQLYF. Partial CDR3 DNA: TGTGCCTGGAGTCTCTGGGGGCACACCGGG.

Concerning this clone itself: The gene symbols are mouse symbols. Coverage ceases 4 residues before the CDR3 finishes, and the germline J gene fills in the end. This rearrangement joins TRBV19 to TRBJ2-1; 8 bases fit TRBD1. The germline gives CDR1 FNHDT, CDR2 SITEND (reference sequence). This CDR3 contains 13 residues. The covered CDR3 bases are TGTGCCAGCAAGGGACAGGCGGTGGCT. Amino acids: CASKGQAVA. In full, the CDR3 reads CASKGQAVAEQFF.

This clone was seen more than once but under ten times. Gene names and germline match the mouse. The sequenced fragment ends 4 residues before the CDR3 boundary, so the rest is inferred from the germline J gene. This same CDR3 is encoded by further DNA sequences in the sample. The chain employs TRBV1 and TRBJ2-3; 9 nucleotides agree with TRBD2. The length of the CDR3 is 16 residues. Germline V lookup: CDR1 NSQYPW, CDR2 LRSPGD (reference sequence). Germline trimming cut 1 base from V and 0 bases from J; bases unmatched to any gene: 2. CDR3 DNA, as far as it was read: TGCACCTGCAGTGCAGGTGGGGGGGCAAGTGCAGAA. Its protein product is CTCSAGGGASAE. In full, the CDR3 reads CTCSAGGGASAETLYF.

With regard to this clone: The genes and germline here are from mouse. The CDR3 protein is CASSITWGQDTQYF. The sequenced part of the CDR3 DNA is TGTGCCAGCAGTATAACCTGGGGGCAAGAC. The chain carries TRBV19 and TRBJ2-5; 7 bases are shared with TRBD2. Coverage ceases 4 residues before the CDR3 finishes, and the germline J gene fills in the end. Germline lookup yields CDR1 FNHDT and CDR2 SITEND (reference sequence). V lost 1 base to trimming and J lost 3 bases; unmatched junction nucleotides: 2. The CDR3 is 14 residues long.

A word on this clone: Gene names refer to mouse genes. The read terminates 4 residues ahead of where the CDR3 ends, so the germline J gene completes it. This sequence joins TRBV5 and TRBJ2-5; a possible D gene is TRBD2 (6 bases). Trimming stripped 0 bases from V and 0 bases from J, with 10 bases between. Germline loops: CDR1 LGHNA, CDR2 YNLKQL (reference sequence). The CDR3 is 16 residues long. The CDR3 protein is CASSQDWGNNQDTQYF. Partial CDR3 DNA: TGTGCCAGCAGCCAAGATTGGGGGAATAACCAAGAC.

Regarding this clone: Here the gene names and germline are mouse. The observed sequence ends 4 residues before the CDR3 terminus, with the missing tail filled in from the germline J gene. The chain links TRBV24 to TRBJ2-5, with D possibly TRBD1 on 6 matching bases. The CDR3 is 14 residues long. The V gene lost 6 bases and the J gene lost 2 bases, with 12 bases spanning the gap. Germline CDR1 KGHTA, CDR2 FRNEEI. CDR3 in amino acids: CASSVRDIQDTQYF. Incomplete CDR3 DNA: TGTGCCAGCAGCGTTCGGGACATCCAAGAC.

This clone was observed a handful of times. Gene names and germline match the mouse. The read falls 4 residues short of the CDR3 end, and the missing part is taken from the germline J gene. This chain joins TRBV13-3 and TRBJ1-2; 7 nucleotides align to TRBD1. The CDR3 is 15 residues long. After removal of 1 base from V and 3 bases from J, the junction contained 6 bases not matched to a gene. Germline V CDR1 and CDR2: NNHDY, SYVADS. The sequenced part of the CDR3 DNA is TGTGCCAGCAGTGATAAGGGGGCAGAGGACTCC. Residues: CASSDKGAEDS. The CDR3, in full, reads CASSDKGAEDSDYTF.

This clone occurred a few times. Mouse names are used for the genes. The read halts 4 residues ahead of the CDR3 end, with the missing end drawn from the germline J gene. The gene calls are TRBV13-1 and TRBJ2-1; TRBD1 aligns across 7 bases. Germline loops: CDR1 NSHNY, CDR2 SYGAGN. The CDR3 length is 14 residues. Losses at the gene ends were 5 bases for V and 1 base for J; bases not matched to a gene: 3. Partial CDR3 DNA: TGTGCCAGCAGAACAGGGGAAAACTATGCT. It encodes CASRTGENYA. The full CDR3 sequence reads CASRTGENYAEQFF.

Remarks on this clone: Here the gene names and germline are mouse. The read halts 4 residues ahead of the CDR3 end, with the missing end drawn from the germline J gene. The chain uses TRBV13-3 and TRBJ2-7; D might be TRBD1 (6 bases). Germline assignment: CDR1 NNHDY and CDR2 SYVADS. V gave up 4 bases and J gave up 0 bases, with 8 bases separating them. This CDR3 contains 13 residues. The CDR3 here is CASSTGFSYEQYF. The sequenced CDR3 bases are TGTGCCAGCAGTACAGGGTTCTCCTAT.

A remark on this clone: Gene names are the mouse ones. The read falls 4 residues short of the CDR3 end, and the missing part is taken from the germline J gene. Other DNA sequences from this sample encode an identical CDR3 as well. The chain couples TRBV31 to TRBJ2-7; D not resolved. CDR1 is GKSSPN, CDR2 SITVG, per germline. CDR3 length: 10 residues. V was cut by 0 bases and J by 3 bases, with 0 bases left in between. The CDR3 region is CAWSLYEQYF. The sequenced part of the CDR3 DNA is TGTGCCTGGAGTCTCTAT.

This clone was picked up a small number of times. Gene and germline names: mouse. The read comes to an end 4 residues before the CDR3 does, leaving the germline J gene to fill in the end. Other DNA sequences in the same sample also yield this CDR3. The V gene is TRBV5, the J gene TRBJ2-2; tentative D call: TRBD2 (6 bases). From germline, CDR1 is LGHNA and CDR2 YNLKQL (reference sequence). Trimming stripped 0 bases from V and 0 bases from J, with 8 bases between. CDR3 length: 16 residues. Here the CDR3 reads CASSQETGSNTGQLYF. CDR3 DNA (partial): TGTGCCAGCAGCCAAGAAACTGGGTCAAACACCGGG.

On this clone itself: Genes here carry mouse names. The read ends 4 residues early relative to the CDR3; the germline J gene fills the gap. The rearrangement uses TRBV31 and TRBJ2-2; 10 positions agree with TRBD1. With V trimmed by 4 bases and J by 3 bases, 5 bases remained unmatched. The CDR3 runs to 15 residues. The germline CDR1 and CDR2 sequences are GKSSPN and SITVG. The CDR3 sequence is CAWTTTGGYTGQLYF. Partial CDR3 DNA: TGTGCCTGGACCACGACAGGGGGCTACACCGGG.

This clone has only a few counts. Gene names follow the mouse nomenclature. With the read ending 4 residues before the CDR3 end, the germline J gene is used to fill in that end. This rearrangement joins TRBV14 to TRBJ1-1; TRBD1 matches 7 bases. Looked up from germline, CDR1 is SGHDT and CDR2 is FRDEAV. V lost 5 bases and J lost 0; bases outside the gene matches: 7. CDR3 length equals 15 residues. The DNA read from the CDR3 is TGTGCCAGCAGCCCCACCGGGACAGCAAACACA. Amino acid sequence: CASSPTGTANT. The complete CDR3 sequence is CASSPTGTANTEVFF. The full variable domain, its missing parts supplied by reference TRBV14 and TRBJ1-1, is EAGVTQSPRYAVLQEGQAVSFWCDPISGHDTLYWYQQPRDQGPQLLVYFRDEAVIDNSQLPSDRFSAVRPKGTNSTLKIQSAKQGDTATYLCASSPTGTANTEVFFGKGTRLTVV.